The 21 T cell receptor beta chains given below trace back to one sample, sequenced in a study of T cells in localized non-small cell lung cancer. Clones were read by immunoSEQ multiplex PCR, and TCRdb kept only the in-frame ones, dropping some. The sample lists 35,000 to 40,000 clones; around nine tenths were seen once. Sequenced material: peripheral blood, taken before any cancer treatment. The origin of the receptors is a female donor over 55 with stage I lung adenocarcinoma.

CDR3 in amino acids: CASSSAGTGSNEQYF. The CDR3 bases are TGTGCCAGCAGCTCCGCCGGGACCGGGAGTAACGAGCAGTACTTC. The chain couples TRBV7-8 to TRBJ2-7; a possible D gene is TRBD2 (6 bases). The length of the CDR3 is 15 residues. V was shortened by 4 bases and J by 5 bases, with 18 bases between the two germline ends. Germline CDR1 is SGHVS and CDR2 is FQNEAQ.

The chain recombines TRBV5-4 with TRBJ2-5, with TRBD2 as a possible D gene (5 bases). The CDR3 length is 16 residues. Deletions cut 0 bases from V and 1 base from J, with 13 bases between. Germline CDR1 SGHNT, CDR2 YYREEE (reference sequence). The CDR3 coding sequence is TGTGCCAGCAGCTTGGTTGGAGCGGCTCTCCAAGAGACCCAGTACTTC. This sequence encodes CASSLVGAALQETQYF.

This chain uses TRBV15 with TRBJ2-3; a possible D gene is TRBD1 (6 bases). The CDR3 is 12 amino acids. Trimming removed 8 bases at V and 8 bases at J, with 14 bases between. Looked up from germline, CDR1 is LNHNV and CDR2 is YYDKDF (reference sequence). The CDR3 nucleotides are TGTGCCACCCGGACAGAGGTAGCTACGCAGTATTTT. This codes for CATRTEVATQYF.

The J gene is TRBJ1-6, the V gene TRBV4-1; D is undetermined. The CDR3 covers 15 residues. Germline values: CDR1 MGHRA, CDR2 YSYEKL. V lost 0 bases, J lost 10 bases, and 13 bases lay in between. This CDR3 reads CASSQDGSGSSPLHF. The CDR3 bases are TGCGCCAGCAGCCAAGATGGGTCAGGTAGCTCACCCCTCCACTTT.

Worth noting for this clone: The junction differs from germline at one of its ends, possibly a read error. The V gene is TRBV10-3, the J gene TRBJ1-1, with D possibly being TRBD1 (6 bases). Germline CDR1 ENHRY, CDR2 SYGVKD. This CDR3 has 14 residues. As DNA, the CDR3 is TGTGCCACCAGTTGGGGGGGGGCAGACACTGAAGCTTTCTTT. It specifies CATSWGGADTEAFF.

This chain joins TRBV6-5 and TRBJ1-2; possibly TRBD1 for D (5 bases). Germline V gene data show CDR1 as MNHEY and CDR2 as SVGAGI. V was shortened by 0 bases and J by 8 bases, with 13 bases between the two germline ends. The CDR3 contains 14 residues. CDR3 residues: CASSYSVRGSGYTF. For the CDR3, the DNA is TGTGCCAGCAGTTACTCGGTCCGGGGGAGCGGCTACACCTTC.

The chain is built from TRBV5-1 and TRBJ1-1; the D is unclear. V was pared by 2 bases and J by 4 bases, with 6 bases between. CDR3 length equals 12 residues. Germline-derived CDR1 and CDR2 are SGHRS and YFSETQ. CDR3 nucleotides: TGCGCCAGCAGCTTACGAGGCACTGAAGCTTTCTTT. Its translation is CASSLRGTEAFF.

The CDR3 protein is CASSFRASGGSDEQFF. The DNA of the CDR3 is TGTGCCAGCAGCTTTCGGGCTAGCGGGGGGTCGGATGAGCAGTTCTTC. The chain recombines TRBV11-1 with TRBJ2-1; TRBD2 matches at 11 bases. With V trimmed by 3 bases and J by 8 bases, 9 bases remained unmatched. From germline, CDR1 is SGHAT and CDR2 FQDESV (reference sequence). The CDR3 contains 16 residues.

The genes are TRBV6-4 and TRBJ2-2; 10 positions match TRBD2. V lost 2 bases, J lost 4 bases, and 1 base stayed unmatched. CDR1 MRHNA and CDR2 SNTAGT come from the germline V gene. The CDR3 covers 15 residues. The CDR3: CASSDSGGATGELFF. CDR3 in DNA: TGTGCCAGCAGTGACAGCGGGGGGGCCACCGGGGAGCTGTTTTTT.

This chain links TRBV7-2 with TRBJ2-3; D ambiguous. CDR3 size: 14 residues. Germline-derived CDR1 and CDR2 are SGHTA and FQGNSA. Trimming took off 1 base at V and 5 bases at J, with 10 bases between the two ends. CDR3 nucleotides: TGTGCCAGCAGCTTAGTACCCCCGGAAGATACGCAGTATTTT. It specifies CASSLVPPEDTQYF.

J is TRBJ2-7 and V is TRBV6-6; D is possibly TRBD1 (6 bases). CDR3 length equals 14 residues. V was trimmed by 5 bases and J by 2 bases, leaving 13 bases between them. CDR1 is MNHNY, CDR2 SVGAGI, per germline (reference sequence). The CDR3 loop reads CASSATGTTYEQYV. Here the CDR3 DNA reads TGTGCCAGCAGTGCTACCGGGACAACCTACGAGCAGTACGTC.

In its sample, this clone ranks as medium-sized. The chain is built from TRBV28 and TRBJ1-2; D unclear. CDR1 and CDR2 from the germline V gene are MDHEN and SYDVKM. The length of the CDR3 is 14 residues. V lost 1 base to trimming and J lost 1 base, with 7 bases between them. CDR3 sequence reads: CASSLSTFNYGYTF. CDR3 coding DNA: TGTGCCAGCAGTTTATCGACATTTAACTATGGCTACACCTTC.

The CDR3 DNA is TGTGCCAGCAGCGTAGAAACGGGCAGTGCTTTGGGCACCATATATTTT. This encodes CASSVETGSALGTIYF. V and J are TRBV9 and TRBJ1-3, with D unclear. The CDR3 is made up of 16 amino acids. The germline V gene has CDR1 SGDLS and CDR2 YYNGEE. V was cut by 0 bases and J by 9 bases, with 19 bases left in between.

The J gene is TRBJ1-5, the V gene TRBV15; D possibly corresponds to TRBD1 (6 bases). The germline V gene encodes CDR1 LNHNV and CDR2 YYDKDF (reference sequence). Trimming stripped 2 bases from V and 3 bases from J, with 14 bases between. CDR3 length: 16 amino acids. The CDR3 sequence: CATSRHLGGNNQPQHF. The DNA of the CDR3 is TGTGCCACCAGCAGACACCTGGGGGGCAACAATCAGCCCCAGCATTTT.

V gene TRBV7-2 combines with J gene TRBJ2-3, with 10 bases fitting TRBD2. Germline lookup yields CDR1 SGHTA and CDR2 FQGNSA. The CDR3 length is 17 residues. V was clipped by 3 bases and J by 0 bases; unmatched bases: 6. The CDR3 DNA sequence: TGTGCCAGCAGCTTTCGGCTACTAGCGGGGAGCACAGATACGCAGTATTTT. It codes for CASSFRLLAGSTDTQYF.

The genes are TRBV19 and TRBJ1-2; a weak D match, TRBD1 (6 bases). The length of the CDR3 is 14 residues. CDR1 LNHDA and CDR2 SQIVND come from the germline V gene (reference sequence). V gave up 1 base and J gave up 2 bases, with 8 bases separating them. CDR3 loop: CASSIVTGNYGYTF. The CDR3 region has the DNA TGTGCCAGTAGTATAGTTACAGGGAACTATGGCTACACCTTC.

The genes are TRBV7-8 and TRBJ2-2, with D perhaps matching TRBD1 (6 bases). Germline CDR1 reads SGHVS; CDR2 reads FQNEAQ. Trimming shortened V by 4 bases and J by 4 bases, and 13 bases separated the two germline ends. CDR3 length equals 15 residues. The chain's CDR3 is CASSYTGPSTGELFF. Written as DNA, the CDR3 is TGTGCCAGCAGCTACACAGGGCCGAGCACCGGGGAGCTGTTTTTT.

CDR3 sequence reads: CASSLSPAGNTGELFF. Here the CDR3 DNA reads TGCGCCAGCAGCTTGAGTCCCGCGGGGAACACCGGGGAGCTGTTTTTT. V is TRBV5-1 and J is TRBJ2-2; maybe TRBD2 (5 bases). Per germline, CDR1 SGHRS and CDR2 YFSETQ. The CDR3 spans 16 residues. The germline V and J ends were trimmed by 1 base and 1 base, with 11 bases remaining between them.

The CDR3, as DNA: TGTGCCAGTAGTACAGGGTTGACGGTGACCCAGTACTTC. Translation gives CASSTGLTVTQYF. The J gene is TRBJ2-5, the V gene TRBV19; TRBD1 is a possible D gene (5 bases). The CDR3 extends over 13 amino acids. V dropped 4 bases and J dropped 7 bases, with 13 bases sitting between them. In germline, CDR1 is LNHDA, CDR2 SQIVND (reference sequence).

V gene TRBV4-2 combines with J gene TRBJ1-2, with TRBD1 matching 8 bases. J lost 7 bases, V lost 1 base, and 8 bases had no gene match. The CDR3 runs to 15 residues. Germline-derived CDR1 and CDR2 are LGHNA and YNFKEQ. DNA for the CDR3: TGTGCCAGCAGCCAAGTCACAGGGGGGGCGAGTGGCTACACCTTC. Its protein product is CASSQVTGGASGYTF.

The V call is TRBV10-1, the J call TRBJ2-3, with no clear D. Per the germline V gene, CDR1 is WNHNN and CDR2 is SYGVQD (reference sequence). V lost 4 bases to trimming and J lost 3 bases, with 11 bases between them. The CDR3 is made up of 14 amino acids. As DNA, the CDR3 is TGCGCCAGCAGTGGCGGACGACATACAGATACGCAGTATTTT. As protein: CASSGGRHTDTQYF.